This T cell receptor beta chain was identified in a study of blood T cell repertoires in COVID-19. Study context: Acute-phase and convalescent COVID-19 samples originated in the United States, Italy and Spain. PBMCs, B-cell-depleted T cells, or T cells were the source of the cDNA or gDNA that made up the material.

This clone was observed a handful of times. Original analysis: Reference gene primer amplification in the assay estimated nucleated cell counts. Sequencing used immunoSEQ multiplex PCR; TCRdb keeps in-frame clones, though not all of them. The V and J calls and clone size are taken from that table; D and trimming were inferred from the DNA. Among more than 250,000 clones listed, about 82% were seen once. The CDR3 is 13 residues long. CDR1 and CDR2 (germline): MDHEN, SYDVKM. V trimming: 10 bases; J trimming: 4 bases; junction bases outside the gene matches: 9. The rearrangement uses TRBV28 and TRBJ1-2, with TRBD1 matching over 7 bases. The TCR comes from a woman aged 45-65 years with acute or convalescent COVID-19. The sequencing input was peripheral blood. Here the CDR3 DNA reads TGTGCCATCAGCCGAGGGGGCGCCTATGGCTACACCTTC. It translates to CAISRGGAYGYTF.